The T cell receptor beta chain described here comes from a study of beta chain features in type 1 diabetes. A single heparinised blood sample, averaging around 0.11 L, was obtained per donor. Cells sorted by CD45RO/CCR7/CD25/CD127/CD95/CD27 comprised CD4+ naive, central memory, regulatory and stem cell-like memory cells. Purity exceeded 98% in all sorted populations. Broader study findings: The study found moderately but significantly shorter TCRB CDR3s in all four CD4+ subsets of Type 1 diabetes patients.

Trimming took off 1 base at V and 4 bases at J, with 8 bases between the two ends. The CDR3 sequence is 14 residues long. Germline-derived CDR1 and CDR2 are SEHNR and FQNEAQ (reference sequence). Expressed TCRB transcripts were sequenced after all isolated RNA was converted to cDNA. The repertoire was sequenced with immunoSEQ multiplex PCR; TCRdb's copy has only in-frame clones and lacks some. This table holds about 260,000 clones, roughly 22% found once. The count of this clone is one. Its antigen remains unknown. The origin of this receptor is a woman aged 40 to 50 with type 1 diabetes. V is TRBV7-9 and J is TRBJ2-1, with D maybe TRBD2 (6 bases). The sample was naive CD4+ T cells from blood. The CDR3 spells CASSLEGRYNEQFF. CDR3 DNA sequence: TGTGCCAGCAGCTTAGAAGGGAGGTACAATGAGCAGTTCTTC.